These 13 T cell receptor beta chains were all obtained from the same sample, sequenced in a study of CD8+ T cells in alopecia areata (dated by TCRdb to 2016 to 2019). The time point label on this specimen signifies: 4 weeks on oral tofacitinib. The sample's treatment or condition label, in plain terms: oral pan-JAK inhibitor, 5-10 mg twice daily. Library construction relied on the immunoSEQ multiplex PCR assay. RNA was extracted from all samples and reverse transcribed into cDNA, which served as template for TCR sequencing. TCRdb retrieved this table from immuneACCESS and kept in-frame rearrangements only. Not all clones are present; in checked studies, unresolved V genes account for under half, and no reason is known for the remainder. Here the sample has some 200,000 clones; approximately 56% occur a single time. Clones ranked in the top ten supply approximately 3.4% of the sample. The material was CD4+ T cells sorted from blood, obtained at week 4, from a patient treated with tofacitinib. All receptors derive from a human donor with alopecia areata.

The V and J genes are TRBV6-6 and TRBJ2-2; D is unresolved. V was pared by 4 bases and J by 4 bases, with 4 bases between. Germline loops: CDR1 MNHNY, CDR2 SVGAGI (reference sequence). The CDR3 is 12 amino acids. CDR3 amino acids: CASSWGTGELFF. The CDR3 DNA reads TGTGCCAGCAGTTGGGGCACCGGGGAGCTGTTTTTT.

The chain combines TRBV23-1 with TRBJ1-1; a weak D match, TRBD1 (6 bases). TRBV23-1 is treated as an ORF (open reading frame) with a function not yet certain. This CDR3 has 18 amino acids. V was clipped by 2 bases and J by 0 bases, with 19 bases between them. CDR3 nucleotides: TGCGCCAGCAGTCAACCCACAACAGGGTTCCCTTTGAACACTGAAGCTTTCTTT. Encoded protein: CASSQPTTGFPLNTEAFF.

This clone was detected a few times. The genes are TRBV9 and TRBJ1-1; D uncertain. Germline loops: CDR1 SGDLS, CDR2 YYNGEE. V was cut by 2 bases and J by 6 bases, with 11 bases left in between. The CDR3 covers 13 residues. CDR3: CASSVGHRAEAFF. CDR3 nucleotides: TGTGCCAGCAGCGTCGGGCACCGGGCTGAAGCTTTCTTT.

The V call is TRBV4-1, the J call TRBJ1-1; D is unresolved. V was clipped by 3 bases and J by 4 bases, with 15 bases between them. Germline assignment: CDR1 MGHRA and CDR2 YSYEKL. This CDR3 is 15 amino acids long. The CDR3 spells CASSHAIDRGTEAFF. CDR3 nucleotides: TGCGCCAGCAGCCATGCCATAGATCGGGGCACTGAAGCTTTCTTT.

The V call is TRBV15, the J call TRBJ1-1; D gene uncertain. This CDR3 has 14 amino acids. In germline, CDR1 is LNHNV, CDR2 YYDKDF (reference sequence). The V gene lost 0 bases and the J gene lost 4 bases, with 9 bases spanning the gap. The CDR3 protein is CATSRDPQFTEAFF. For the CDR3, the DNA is TGTGCCACCAGCAGAGATCCCCAGTTCACTGAAGCTTTCTTT.

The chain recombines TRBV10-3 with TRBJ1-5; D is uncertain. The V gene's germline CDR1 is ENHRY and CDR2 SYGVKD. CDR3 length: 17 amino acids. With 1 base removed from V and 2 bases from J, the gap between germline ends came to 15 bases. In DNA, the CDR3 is TGTGCCATCAGTGAGTGGTCCCCCGGGGTGGGCAATCAGCCCCAGCATTTT. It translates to CAISEWSPGVGNQPQHF.

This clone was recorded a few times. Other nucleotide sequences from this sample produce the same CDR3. The chain's CDR3 is CASSPGETQYF. CDR3 bases: TGTGCCAGCTCACCGGGAGAGACCCAGTACTTC. V gene TRBV18 combines with J gene TRBJ2-5, with no clear D. V lost 3 bases, J lost 4 bases, and 3 bases lay in between. The CDR3 spans 11 residues. The germline gives CDR1 KGHSH, CDR2 LQKENI.

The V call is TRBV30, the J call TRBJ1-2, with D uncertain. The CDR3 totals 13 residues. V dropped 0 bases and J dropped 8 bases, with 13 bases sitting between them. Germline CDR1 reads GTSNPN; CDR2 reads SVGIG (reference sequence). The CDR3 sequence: CAWSVPNRMGYTF. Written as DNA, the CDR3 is TGTGCCTGGAGTGTACCCAACCGTATGGGCTACACCTTC.

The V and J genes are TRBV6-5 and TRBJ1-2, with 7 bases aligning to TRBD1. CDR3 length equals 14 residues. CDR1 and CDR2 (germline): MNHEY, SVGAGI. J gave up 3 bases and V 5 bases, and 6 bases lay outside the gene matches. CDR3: CASSPGQVHYGYTF. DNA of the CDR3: TGTGCCAGCAGTCCAGGACAGGTCCACTATGGCTACACCTTC.

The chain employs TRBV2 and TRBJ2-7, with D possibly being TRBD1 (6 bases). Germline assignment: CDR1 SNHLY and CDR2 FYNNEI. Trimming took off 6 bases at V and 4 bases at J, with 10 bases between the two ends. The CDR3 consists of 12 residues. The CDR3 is CASRLTGYEQYF. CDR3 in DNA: TGTGCCAGCAGATTGACAGGTTACGAGCAGTACTTC.

The CDR3 loop is CASSEKHYKGPEQYF. CDR3 DNA sequence: TGTGCCAGCAGTGAAAAGCACTACAAGGGCCCCGAGCAGTACTTC. V is TRBV2 and J is TRBJ2-7; D unresolved. Per the germline V gene, CDR1 is SNHLY and CDR2 is FYNNEI. Trimming removed 2 bases at V and 6 bases at J, with 17 bases between. The CDR3 consists of 15 residues.

The CDR3 nucleotides are TGTGCCAGCGGCGGACAGGGAGGGGCCAACGTCCTGACTTTC. Its translation: CASGGQGGANVLTF. The rearrangement uses TRBV7-2 and TRBJ2-6, with 8 nucleotides matching TRBD1. This CDR3 contains 14 residues. Germline values: CDR1 SGHTA, CDR2 FQGNSA. Germline trimming cut 8 bases from V and 4 bases from J; bases unmatched to any gene: 4. Combining the CDR3 with reference TRBV7-2 and TRBJ2-6 gives the whole variable domain GAGVSQSPSNKVTEKGKDVELRCDPISGHTALYWYRQSLGQGLEFLIYFQGNSAPDKSGLPSDRFSAERTGGSVSTLTIQRTQQEDSAVYLCASGGQGGANVLTFGAGSRLTVL.

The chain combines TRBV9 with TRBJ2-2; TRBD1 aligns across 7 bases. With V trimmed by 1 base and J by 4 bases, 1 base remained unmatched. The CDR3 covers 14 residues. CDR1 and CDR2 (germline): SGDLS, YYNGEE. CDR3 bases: TGTGCCAGCAGCGTAAGACAGGGCACCGGGGAGCTGTTTTTT. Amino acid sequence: CASSVRQGTGELFF.